This TCR beta chain comes out of a study of T cells in localized non-small cell lung cancer. Broader study findings: The study sequenced only one region of the tumor. As a result, intratumor heterogeneity could not be excluded and remains possible. Higher blood T cell density went with longer overall survival.

About this clone itself: Antigen unknown.

The assay was immunoSEQ multiplex PCR, and TCRdb's table has in-frame clones only and misses some. The top ten clones hold about 5.3% of a sample with around 5,000 clones, around 27% of them seen once. The CDR3 is 15 amino acids. Trimming cost V 9 bases and J 5 bases, with 23 bases left between them. CDR1 and CDR2 (germline): SGDLS, YYNGEE. The source is a man aged 35 to 70 with stage II lung adenocarcinoma. The chain recombines TRBV9 with TRBJ1-1; TRBD1 might be the D (6 bases). The sequenced sample was lung tumor tissue, obtained before any cancer treatment. CDR3 sequence: CATAGGRGGKTEAFF. CDR3 coding DNA: TGTGCCACCGCCGGGGGGCGGGGGGGGAAGACTGAAGCTTTCTTT.